The TCR beta chain described here comes from a study of CD8+ T cells in alopecia areata. As for the study in general: Treated patients swallowed 5 to 10 mg of oral tofacitinib twice daily. General study findings and limits: Affected lesional scalp, above all in alopecia totalis/universalis, was more clonal than normal scalp.

Extraction of RNA preceded its reverse transcription into cDNA, which served as the sequencing template. Data came from immunoSEQ multiplex PCR; TCRdb stores just in-frame clones and leaves some out. The sample shows a few hundred thousand clones, around two fifths of them seen only once. Documented treatment: oral pan-JAK inhibitor, 5-10 mg twice daily. To note about this clone: Antigen unknown.

CDR1 SNHLY and CDR2 FYNNEI come from the germline V gene. The CDR3 totals 15 residues. V lost 6 bases, J lost 0 bases, and 1 base stayed unmatched. Sequenced here: CD4+ T cells sorted from blood, sampled at approximately week 30, from a patient treated with tofacitinib. The receptor was isolated from a human donor with alopecia areata. V gene TRBV2 combines with J gene TRBJ2-6; TRBD1 agrees at 8 bases. CDR3: CASSDRGSGANVLTF. The CDR3 coding sequence is TGTGCCAGCAGCGACAGGGGCTCTGGGGCCAACGTCCTGACTTTC.